These 9 T cell receptor beta chains share one sample of origin, sequenced in a study of neoadjuvant anti-PD-1 for oral cavity cancer. Described time point: after neoadjuvant nivolumab, at surgical resection. Sequencing used immunoSEQ multiplex PCR; TCRdb keeps in-frame clones, though not all of them. The table lists 9,500 to 10,000 clones, about 66% of them singletons. Source: PBMCs, taken after nivolumab (anti-PD-1) treatment. All receptors derive from a person between 40 and 79 years old with oral cavity squamous cell carcinoma.

This chain links TRBV9 with TRBJ2-5; tentative D call: TRBD2 (6 bases). This CDR3 region has 15 residues. The germline gives CDR1 SGDLS, CDR2 YYNGEE. Deletions cut 3 bases from V and 2 bases from J, with 14 bases between. The CDR3 coding sequence is TGTGCCAGCAGCGCGACGCGCGGGATACAAGAGACCCAGTACTTC. Translated: CASSATRGIQETQYF.

Only a few counts were recorded for this clone. The CDR3 loop is CASSETGGGTEAFF. Here the CDR3 DNA reads TGCGCCAGCAGTGAGACAGGGGGCGGTACTGAAGCTTTCTTT. V usage is TRBV10-1 and J usage is TRBJ1-1, with 9 bases lining up with TRBD1. The CDR3 runs to 14 residues. Germline CDR1 is WNHNN and CDR2 is SYGVQD (reference sequence). The J segment lost 5 bases and the V segment lost 2 bases, leaving 3 bases of the junction unmatched.

CDR3 DNA: TGTGCCATCAGTGGGGGGGATTCGAATCAGCCCCAGCATTTT. Protein sequence: CAISGGDSNQPQHF. This chain links TRBV10-3 with TRBJ1-5; D may be TRBD1 (5 bases). This CDR3 has 14 amino acids. The V end was cut by 4 bases, the J end by 4 bases, with 11 bases between. Germline loops: CDR1 ENHRY, CDR2 SYGVKD.

The rearrangement joins TRBV19 to TRBJ2-3; D remains unclear. Deletions cut 3 bases from V and 1 base from J, with 5 bases between. CDR1 LNHDA and CDR2 SQIVND come from the germline V gene (reference sequence). The CDR3 runs 13 residues. The CDR3 here is CASSISRTDTQYF. The DNA of the CDR3 is TGTGCCAGTAGTATTTCCCGCACAGATACGCAGTATTTT.

The rearrangement uses TRBV30 and TRBJ2-3, with 11 bases fitting TRBD2. The V segment lost 3 bases and the J segment 4 bases; nucleotides outside the gene matches: 12. Germline values: CDR1 GTSNPN, CDR2 SVGIG (reference sequence). This CDR3 comprises 17 residues. The CDR3 sequence is CAWSLTGLAGGSDTQYF. Written as DNA, the CDR3 is TGTGCCTGGAGCCTAACGGGGCTAGCGGGAGGATCAGATACGCAGTATTTT.

The V and J genes are TRBV9 and TRBJ2-5; D possibly matches TRBD1 or TRBD2 (6 bases each). Germline CDR1 is SGDLS and CDR2 is YYNGEE. V gave up 4 bases and J gave up 4 bases, with 14 bases separating them. The CDR3 is 14 amino acids. The CDR3 reads CASSPTGAPETQYF. Here the CDR3 DNA reads TGTGCCAGCAGCCCCACGGGGGCTCCAGAGACCCAGTACTTC.

This chain links TRBV29-1 with TRBJ2-3, with D maybe TRBD1 (6 bases). CDR1 is SQVTM and CDR2 is ANQGSEA in the germline V gene. This CDR3 is 12 amino acids long. The CDR3 sequence: CRGASGTDTQYF. In DNA, the CDR3 is TGCAGGGGGGCCTCGGGGACAGATACGCAGTATTTT.

V usage is TRBV7-8 and J usage is TRBJ1-3; 7 nucleotides line up with TRBD1. The V segment lost 5 bases and the J segment 4 bases; nucleotides outside the gene matches: 11. Germline CDR1 reads SGHVS; CDR2 reads FQNEAQ. The CDR3 consists of 16 residues. CDR3 coding DNA: TGTGCCAGCAGCGCCCACGACAGGGTCGACGGAAACACCATATATTTT. Translation gives CASSAHDRVDGNTIYF. Full variable domain (rest looked up from reference TRBV7-8 and TRBJ1-3): GAGVSQSPRYKVAKRGQDVALRCDPISGHVSLFWYQQALGQGPEFLTYFQNEAQLDKSGLPSDRFFAERPEGSVSTLKIQRTQQEDSAVYLCASSAHDRVDGNTIYFGEGSWLTVV.

The chain employs TRBV19 and TRBJ2-2; 10 nucleotides agree with TRBD1. J lost 1 base, V lost 3 bases, and 2 bases had no gene match. The CDR3 loop spans 16 amino acids. In germline, CDR1 is LNHDA, CDR2 SQIVND (reference sequence). CDR3 amino acids: CASSIGTGVNTGELFF. The CDR3 DNA follows: TGTGCCAGTAGTATCGGGACAGGGGTGAACACCGGGGAGCTGTTTTTT. The entire variable domain, with the rest obtained from reference TRBV19 and TRBJ2-2, is as follows: DGGITQSPKYLFRKEGQNVTLSCEQNLNHDAMYWYRQDPGQGLRLIYYSQIVNDFQKGDIAEGYSVSREKKESFPLTVTSAQKNPTAFYLCASSIGTGVNTGELFFGEGSRLTVL.